The entry that follows covers one TCR beta chain sequence. Its antigen is not identified. Only in-frame clones appear in the TCRdb table, and some are missing; sequencing was by immunoSEQ multiplex PCR. The top ten hold around 1.4% of the sample, which has about 82,000 clones, 80% to 90% seen once. This entry belongs to a study of siplizumab effects on memory and regulatory T cells. The study, taken as a whole, reports: Naive T cells seemed more diverse than memory cells; they also seemed major alloresponse contributors. There was no confirmation of the suppressive function of proliferating Tregs from siplizumab cultures.

This CDR3 is built from 16 residues. Germline loops: CDR1 SGDLS, CDR2 YYNGEE. Trimming left V 4 bases short and J 7 bases short, with 18 bases between. The chain uses TRBV9 and TRBJ1-6, with D uncertain. This receptor was obtained from a human donor in good health. The source material was Tregs sorted from blood. This CDR3 reads CASSTRDRRPNSPLHF. The CDR3, as DNA: TGTGCCAGCAGCACCCGGGATCGGAGGCCGAATTCACCCCTCCACTTT.